This T cell receptor (beta chain) was observed in a study of blood T cells in healthy people across ages. Combining a sample-barcoded 5' primer with a J-beta primer mix, a second PCR ran for about 7 to 11 cycles. Each CDR3 protein gets one entry after TCRdb re-called the 5' RACE reads with MiXCR. The profile shows over a million distinct CDR3 sequences, about 45% of them singletons. Germline V gene lookup returns CDR1 KGHDR and CDR2 SFDVKD. This CDR3 is 14 amino acids long. V was cut by 4 bases and J by 2 bases, with 11 bases left in between. Donors ranged from roughly 6 to 90 years old and were healthy Caucasians in Russia. This clonotype was seen a few times.

The chain joins TRBV24-1 to TRBJ2-7; D is unresolved. This receptor was taken from a young woman in good health. The specimen sequenced was blood. CDR3 coding DNA: TGTGCCACCAGTGACCACCAGAACGCCTACGAGCAGTACTTC. It is translated as CATSDHQNAYEQYF.